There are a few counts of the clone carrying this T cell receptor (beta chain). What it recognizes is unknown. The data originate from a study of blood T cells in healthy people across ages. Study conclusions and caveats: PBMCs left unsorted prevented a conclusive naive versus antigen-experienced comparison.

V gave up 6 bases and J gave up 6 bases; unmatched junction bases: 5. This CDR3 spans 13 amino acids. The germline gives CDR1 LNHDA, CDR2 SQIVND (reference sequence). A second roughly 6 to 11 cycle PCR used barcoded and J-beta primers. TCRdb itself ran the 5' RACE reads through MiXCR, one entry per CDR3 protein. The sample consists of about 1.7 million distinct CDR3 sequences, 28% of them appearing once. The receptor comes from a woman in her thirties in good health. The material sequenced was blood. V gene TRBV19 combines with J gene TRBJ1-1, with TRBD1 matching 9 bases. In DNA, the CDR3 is TGTGCCAGTAGAGGGACAGGGAGCCCTGAAGCTTTCTTT. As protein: CASRGTGSPEAFF.